The rows below give T cell receptor beta chains drawn from one sample of a study of control samples from healthy donors and cancer patients. The table came from immunoSEQ multiplex PCR; TCRdb's copy has only in-frame clones and leaves some out. The sample contains 160,000 or so clones, 94% of which appear only once. The sample taken for sequencing was PBMCs. The source of these receptors is a man aged 60 to 75 with colorectal cancer. The CDR3 runs from the conserved cysteine through the conserved F or W. Fields, in order: J gene, clone size, V gene, D gene, CDR3 protein, CDR3 DNA. A D gene is named only where the DNA matches it firmly. Clone size is not always given. Where it is, it says once, few, many or a class for expanded clones.

J gene: TRBJ1-6; clone size: once; V gene: TRBV9; D gene: TRBD1; CDR3 protein: CASSAGTDITSPLHF; CDR3 DNA: TGTGCCAGCAGCGCTGGGACAGACATAACTTCACCCCTCCACTTT
J gene: TRBJ1-2; clone size: NA; V gene: TRBV27; D gene: NA; CDR3 protein: CASSGQTNYGYTF; CDR3 DNA: TGTGCCAGCAGTGGACAGACTAACTATGGCTACACCTTC
J gene: TRBJ2-1; clone size: once; V gene: TRBV30; D gene: TRBD2; CDR3 protein: CAWSVASGGVSYNEQFF; CDR3 DNA: TGTGCCTGGAGTGTGGCTAGCGGGGGGGTATCCTACAATGAGCAGTTCTTC
J gene: TRBJ1-6; clone size: NA; V gene: TRBV27; D gene: NA; CDR3 protein: CASGSLEESPLHF; CDR3 DNA: TGTGCCAGCGGCTCTCTCGAGGAATCACCCCTCCACTTT
J gene: TRBJ2-5; clone size: NA; V gene: TRBV19; D gene: NA; CDR3 protein: CASRFHGGARETQYF; CDR3 DNA: TGTGCCAGTAGGTTCCATGGGGGGGCCAGAGAGACCCAGTACTTC
J gene: TRBJ2-7; clone size: NA; V gene: TRBV28; D gene: TRBD1; CDR3 protein: CASGWTGNEQYF; CDR3 DNA: TGTGCCAGCGGCTGGACAGGCAACGAGCAGTACTTC
J gene: TRBJ1-5; clone size: NA; V gene: TRBV9; D gene: TRBD1; CDR3 protein: CASSSGQGNNQPQHF; CDR3 DNA: TGTGCCAGCAGCTCCGGACAGGGGAACAATCAGCCCCAGCATTTT
J gene: TRBJ2-7; clone size: once; V gene: TRBV5-1; D gene: NA; CDR3 protein: CASSPPSYEQYF; CDR3 DNA: TGCGCCAGCAGCCCCCCCTCCTACGAGCAGTACTTC
J gene: TRBJ1-5; clone size: NA; V gene: TRBV3-1/TRBV3-2; D gene: TRBD1; CDR3 protein: CASSKGAGPIQPQHF; CDR3 DNA: TGTGCCAGCAGCAAGGGGGCTGGCCCCATTCAGCCCCAGCATTTT
J gene: TRBJ1-5; clone size: NA; V gene: TRBV7-9; D gene: NA; CDR3 protein: CASSPRQPQHF; CDR3 DNA: TGTGCCAGCAGCCCCCGCCAGCCCCAGCATTTT
J gene: TRBJ1-1; clone size: once; V gene: TRBV6-5; D gene: TRBD1; CDR3 protein: CASSYSDRGSNTEAFF; CDR3 DNA: TGTGCCAGCAGTTACTCAGACAGGGGCTCGAACACTGAAGCTTTCTTT
J gene: TRBJ2-3; clone size: NA; V gene: TRBV5-4; D gene: TRBD2; CDR3 protein: CASSLALVGGADTQYF; CDR3 DNA: TGTGCCAGCAGCTTGGCGCTAGTGGGGGGGGCAGATACGCAGTATTTT
J gene: TRBJ2-1; clone size: NA; V gene: TRBV3-1/TRBV3-2; D gene: TRBD1; CDR3 protein: CASSQGPGQGAENEQFF; CDR3 DNA: TGTGCCAGCAGCCAGGGGCCGGGACAGGGGGCTGAAAATGAGCAGTTCTTC
J gene: TRBJ1-2; clone size: NA; V gene: TRBV7-8; D gene: NA; CDR3 protein: CASSSTSQPIYGYTF; CDR3 DNA: TGTGCCAGCAGCTCTACTAGTCAGCCCATCTATGGCTACACCTTC
J gene: TRBJ1-2; clone size: NA; V gene: TRBV19; D gene: NA; CDR3 protein: CASMGRVTGYTF; CDR3 DNA: TGTGCCAGTATGGGAAGGGTGACTGGCTACACCTTC
J gene: TRBJ2-1; clone size: once; V gene: TRBV29-1; D gene: TRBD2; CDR3 protein: CSVPGLAGSYNEQFF; CDR3 DNA: TGCAGCGTCCCCGGGCTAGCGGGATCATACAATGAGCAGTTCTTC
J gene: TRBJ1-6; clone size: NA; V gene: TRBV3-1/TRBV3-2; D gene: NA; CDR3 protein: CASSQDDNSPLHF; CDR3 DNA: TGTGCCAGCAGCCAAGACGATAATTCACCCCTCCACTTT
J gene: TRBJ1-6; clone size: once; V gene: TRBV25-1; D gene: TRBD1; CDR3 protein: CASRRTGGESPLHF; CDR3 DNA: TGTGCCAGCAGACGAACAGGGGGTGAGTCACCCCTCCACTTT
J gene: TRBJ2-3; clone size: NA; V gene: TRBV11-2; D gene: TRBD1; CDR3 protein: CASSYPDRAKTDTQYF; CDR3 DNA: TGTGCCAGCAGCTACCCCGACAGGGCAAAGACAGATACGCAGTATTTT
J gene: TRBJ2-1; clone size: NA; V gene: TRBV5-4; D gene: TRBD2; CDR3 protein: CASSFHTGGADEQFF; CDR3 DNA: TGTGCCAGCAGCTTTCACACCGGGGGGGCCGATGAGCAGTTCTTC
J gene: TRBJ2-7; clone size: NA; V gene: TRBV18; D gene: TRBD2; CDR3 protein: CASSPPQAGGSYEQYF; CDR3 DNA: TGTGCCAGCTCACCACCTCAAGCGGGGGGCTCCTACGAGCAGTACTTC
J gene: TRBJ2-1; clone size: NA; V gene: TRBV7-2; D gene: TRBD2; CDR3 protein: CASSRSGENNEQFF; CDR3 DNA: TGTGCCAGCAGCCGGAGCGGGGAGAACAATGAGCAGTTCTTC
J gene: TRBJ1-5; clone size: NA; V gene: TRBV19; D gene: NA; CDR3 protein: CASRAQSAPQHF; CDR3 DNA: TGTGCCAGTAGGGCCCAAAGCGCGCCCCAGCATTTT
J gene: TRBJ1-1; clone size: NA; V gene: TRBV5-1; D gene: NA; CDR3 protein: CASSLESEGTEAFF; CDR3 DNA: TGCGCCAGCAGCTTGGAATCGGAGGGCACTGAAGCTTTCTTT
J gene: TRBJ2-5; clone size: NA; V gene: TRBV10-2; D gene: NA; CDR3 protein: CASSEPAQETQYF; CDR3 DNA: TGCGCCAGCAGTGAGCCAGCCCAAGAGACCCAGTACTTC
J gene: TRBJ2-1; clone size: NA; V gene: TRBV7-6; D gene: TRBD1; CDR3 protein: CASSKQGSYNEQFF; CDR3 DNA: TGTGCCAGCAGCAAACAGGGGTCTTACAATGAGCAGTTCTTC
J gene: TRBJ2-2; clone size: NA; V gene: TRBV7-6; D gene: NA; CDR3 protein: CASSLLLTANTGELFF; CDR3 DNA: TGTGCCAGCAGCTTATTGCTTACAGCGAACACCGGGGAGCTGTTTTTT
J gene: TRBJ1-4; clone size: NA; V gene: TRBV19; D gene: NA; CDR3 protein: CASSTQLATNEKLFF; CDR3 DNA: TGTGCCAGTAGTACTCAACTGGCAACTAATGAAAAACTGTTTTTT
J gene: TRBJ2-2; clone size: NA; V gene: TRBV5-4; D gene: TRBD2; CDR3 protein: CASSLGQRGRTGELFF; CDR3 DNA: TGTGCCAGCAGCTTAGGCCAGCGGGGAAGAACCGGGGAGCTGTTTTTT
J gene: TRBJ2-1; clone size: NA; V gene: TRBV15; D gene: TRBD2; CDR3 protein: CATSRSIAGLYNEQFF; CDR3 DNA: TGTGCCACCAGCAGATCAATAGCGGGGCTATACAATGAGCAGTTCTTC
J gene: TRBJ2-7; clone size: NA; V gene: TRBV12-3/TRBV12-4; D gene: NA; CDR3 protein: CASTSFGEQYF; CDR3 DNA: TGTGCCAGCACCTCGTTTGGAGAGCAGTACTTC
J gene: TRBJ1-4; clone size: NA; V gene: TRBV5-5; D gene: NA; CDR3 protein: CASSLDGNEKLFF; CDR3 DNA: TGTGCCAGCAGCTTGGATGGTAATGAAAAACTGTTTTTT